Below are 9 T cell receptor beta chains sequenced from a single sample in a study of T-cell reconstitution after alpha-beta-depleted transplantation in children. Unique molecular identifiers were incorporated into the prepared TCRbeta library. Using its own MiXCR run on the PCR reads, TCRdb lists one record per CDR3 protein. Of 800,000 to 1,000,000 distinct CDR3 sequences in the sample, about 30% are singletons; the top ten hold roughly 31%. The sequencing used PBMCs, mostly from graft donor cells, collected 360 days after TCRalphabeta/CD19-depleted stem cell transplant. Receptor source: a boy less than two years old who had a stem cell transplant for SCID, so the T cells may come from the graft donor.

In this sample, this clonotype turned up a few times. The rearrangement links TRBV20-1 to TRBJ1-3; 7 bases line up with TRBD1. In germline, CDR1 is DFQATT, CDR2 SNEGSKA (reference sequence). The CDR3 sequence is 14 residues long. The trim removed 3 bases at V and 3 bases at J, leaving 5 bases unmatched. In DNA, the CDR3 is TGCAGTGCTAGCCGGCAGGGGGTTGGAAACACCATATATTTT. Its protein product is CSASRQGVGNTIYF.

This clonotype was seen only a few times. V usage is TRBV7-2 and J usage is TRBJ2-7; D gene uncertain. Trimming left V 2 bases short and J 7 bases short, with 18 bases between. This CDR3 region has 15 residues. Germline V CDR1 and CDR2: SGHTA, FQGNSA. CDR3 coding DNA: TGTGCCAGCAGCTTACTCAGGATGGGGAAGACGGAGCAGTACTTC. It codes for CASSLLRMGKTEQYF. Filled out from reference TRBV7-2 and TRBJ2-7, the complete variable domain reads GAGVSQSPSNKVTEKGKDVELRCDPISGHTALYWYRQSLGQGLEFLIYFQGNSAPDKSGLPSDRFSAERTGGSVSTLTIQRTQQEDSAVYLCASSLLRMGKTEQYFGPGTRLTVT.

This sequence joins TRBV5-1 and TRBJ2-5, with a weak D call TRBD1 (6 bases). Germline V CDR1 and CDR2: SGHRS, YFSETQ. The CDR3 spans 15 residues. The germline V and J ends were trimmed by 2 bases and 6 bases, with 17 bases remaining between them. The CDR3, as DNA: TGCGCCAGCAGCTTCCCAGGGACACCCCATAAGACCCAGTACTTC. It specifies CASSFPGTPHKTQYF.

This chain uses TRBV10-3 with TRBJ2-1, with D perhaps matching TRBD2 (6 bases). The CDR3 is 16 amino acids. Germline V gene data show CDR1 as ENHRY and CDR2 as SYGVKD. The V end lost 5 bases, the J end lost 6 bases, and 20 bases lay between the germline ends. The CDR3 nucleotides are TGTGCCATCAGTCAGTTCGGGATGGACTACGGCAATGAGCAGTTCTTC. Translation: CAISQFGMDYGNEQFF.

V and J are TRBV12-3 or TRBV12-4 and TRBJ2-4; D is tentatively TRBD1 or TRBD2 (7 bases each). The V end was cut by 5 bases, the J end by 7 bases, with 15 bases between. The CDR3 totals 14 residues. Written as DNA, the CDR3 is TGTGCCAGCAGTCTCCAGGGGGGGCCGAACATTCAGTACTTC. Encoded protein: CASSLQGGPNIQYF.

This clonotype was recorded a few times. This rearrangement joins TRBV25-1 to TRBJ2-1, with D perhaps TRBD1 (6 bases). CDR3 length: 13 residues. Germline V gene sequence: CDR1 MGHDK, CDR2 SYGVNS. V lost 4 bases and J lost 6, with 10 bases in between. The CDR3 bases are TGTGCCAGCAGTGGGACAGCCCTCAATGAGCAGTTCTTC. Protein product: CASSGTALNEQFF.

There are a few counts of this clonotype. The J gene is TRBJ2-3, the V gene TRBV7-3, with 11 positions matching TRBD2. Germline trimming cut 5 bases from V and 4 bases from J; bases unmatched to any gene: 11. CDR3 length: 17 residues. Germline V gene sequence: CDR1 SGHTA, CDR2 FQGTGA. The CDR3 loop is CASSHPLAGGPSDTQYF. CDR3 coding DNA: TGTGCCAGCAGCCACCCTCTAGCGGGGGGCCCCTCAGATACGCAGTATTTT.

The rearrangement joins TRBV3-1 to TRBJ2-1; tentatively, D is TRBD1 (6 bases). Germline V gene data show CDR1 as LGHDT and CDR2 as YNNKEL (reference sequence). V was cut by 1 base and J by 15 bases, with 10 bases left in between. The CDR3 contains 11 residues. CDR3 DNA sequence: TGTGCCAGCAGCCAAGCACAGGGTACGTTCTTC. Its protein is CASSQAQGTFF.

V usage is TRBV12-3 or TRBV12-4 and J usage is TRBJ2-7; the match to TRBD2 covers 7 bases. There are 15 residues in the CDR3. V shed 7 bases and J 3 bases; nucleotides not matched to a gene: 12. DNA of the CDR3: TGTGCCAGCACTTTGGGGCTAGCGGACATCTACGAGCAGTACTTC. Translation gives CASTLGLADIYEQYF.